This TCR beta chain was captured by sequencing in a study of T-cell reconstitution after alpha-beta-depleted transplantation in children. Study-level findings and limits: Some patients owed their high day-60 TCRbeta diversity to surviving recipient T cells and thymic progenitors. After transplant, at about two months, alpha-beta T cells were reportedly derived from several hundred expanded graft clones. It was newly produced T cells that mostly accounted for T-cell counts and diversity one year after transplant.

In the case of this clonotype: Its cognate antigen is unknown.

Unique molecular identifiers were used to barcode this TCRbeta library. A single record per CDR3 protein comes from TCRdb applying MiXCR to the PCR reads. The repertoire has about 590,000 distinct CDR3 sequences, 13% of them found once; the top ten carry 2% to 2.5%. The V gene's germline CDR1 is SGHVS and CDR2 FNYEAQ. The CDR3 is 16 amino acids. V gave up 5 bases and J gave up 3 bases; unmatched junction bases: 12. The receptor was isolated from a male patient between 10 and 17 years old who had a stem cell transplant for acute myeloid leukemia, so the T cells may come from the graft donor. The sequencing used PBMCs, mostly from graft donor cells, collected 360 days after TCRalphabeta/CD19-depleted stem cell transplant. This chain connects TRBV7-6 to TRBJ2-7; the match to TRBD1 covers 8 bases. The CDR3 nucleotides are TGTGCCAGCAGCCCCGACCCTGGACAGGGCTACTACGAGCAGTACTTC. It codes for CASSPDPGQGYYEQYF.